Listed here are 27 T cell receptor beta chains from one sample, sequenced in a study of control samples from healthy donors and cancer patients. TCRdb keeps only in-frame clones here, not all; method: immunoSEQ multiplex PCR. The sample has about 53,000 clones, roughly 90% seen once; the top ten hold 11% to 15%. The sequencing input was PBMCs. These TCRs come from a man aged 55 to 70 with head and neck cancer.

The chain combines TRBV19 with TRBJ1-2, with unresolved D. CDR3 length: 15 residues. Looked up from germline, CDR1 is LNHDA and CDR2 is SQIVND (reference sequence). V was trimmed by 0 bases and J by 4 bases, leaving 12 bases between them. In DNA, the CDR3 is TGTGCCAGTAGTATAGATTTTGAGGGAGGCTATGGCTACACCTTC. Its translation: CASSIDFEGGYGYTF.

This chain links TRBV27 with TRBJ2-2, with D perhaps assigned TRBD1 or TRBD2 (5 bases each). Trimming removed 3 bases at V and 3 bases at J, with 14 bases between. From germline, CDR1 is MNHEY and CDR2 SMNVEV (reference sequence). The length of the CDR3 is 16 residues. CDR3 in amino acids: CASSLTGTWDTGELFF. CDR3 coding DNA: TGTGCCAGCAGTTTGACCGGGACCTGGGACACCGGGGAGCTGTTTTTT.

The J gene is TRBJ2-5, the V gene TRBV2; the match to TRBD2 covers 8 bases. The CDR3 contains 14 residues. V was pared by 8 bases and J by 1 base, with 6 bases of the junction left unmatched. Germline V CDR1 and CDR2: SNHLY, FYNNEI. This chain's CDR3 is CASRVAGTQETQYF. Written as DNA, the CDR3 is TGTGCCAGCCGAGTAGCGGGGACCCAAGAGACCCAGTACTTC.

This sequence joins TRBV14 and TRBJ1-1; 7 nucleotides align to TRBD1. The CDR3 consists of 17 residues. Germline V gives CDR1 SGHDN, CDR2 FVKESK. V lost 5 bases and J lost 3; bases outside the gene matches: 15. CDR3 sequence (DNA): TGTGCCAGCAGCTCGTTAAGGGGGCGTGGCACGGACACTGAAGCTTTCTTT. Translation gives CASSSLRGRGTDTEAFF.

J is TRBJ2-4 and V is TRBV6-6; no firm D call. V shed 8 bases and J shed 3 bases, with 14 bases lying between them. CDR1 MNHNY and CDR2 SVGAGI come from the germline V gene (reference sequence). The length of the CDR3 is 14 residues. The CDR3 protein is CASHPTDLKNIQYF. The CDR3 DNA sequence: TGTGCCAGCCACCCTACGGACCTCAAAAACATTCAGTACTTC.

This clone was picked up one time. The chain employs TRBV4-2 and TRBJ2-2; 9 bases line up with TRBD2. This CDR3 is built from 17 residues. With 5 bases clipped from V and 4 bases from J, the junction kept 11 bases outside the gene matches. Germline V CDR1 and CDR2: LGHNA, YNFKEQ. CDR3 region: CASSTGREGPATGELFF. CDR3 nucleotides: TGTGCCAGCAGCACGGGGCGGGAGGGCCCGGCCACCGGGGAGCTGTTTTTT.

The chain has TRBV6-5 and TRBJ2-5, with D unresolved. Germline loops: CDR1 MNHEY, CDR2 SVGAGI. V was pared by 5 bases and J by 5 bases, with 9 bases between. The CDR3 is made up of 12 amino acids. This chain's CDR3 is CASSLLGETQYF. DNA of the CDR3: TGTGCCAGCAGTCTGCTGGGGGAGACCCAGTACTTC.

The CDR3, as DNA: TGTGCCAGCAGTATACAATTAGCTCGGGAAAAACTGTTTTTT. Translating gives CASSIQLAREKLFF. V gene TRBV2 combines with J gene TRBJ1-4, with unresolved D. Trimming removed 5 bases from V and 8 bases from J, with 15 bases in between. CDR1 SNHLY and CDR2 FYNNEI come from the germline V gene. This CDR3 is 14 amino acids long.

V is TRBV6-2 or TRBV6-3 and J is TRBJ2-1, with 14 bases that match TRBD2. The germline gives CDR1 MNHEY, CDR2 SVGEGT. J was trimmed by 6 bases and V by 6 bases; bases with no gene match: 10. The CDR3 runs to 17 residues. This CDR3 is CASSNRGLAGGLNEQFF. In nucleotides, the CDR3 is TGTGCCAGCAGCAATAGAGGACTAGCGGGGGGCCTCAATGAGCAGTTCTTC.

The chain links TRBV29-1 to TRBJ2-3; 9 nucleotides match TRBD1. Looked up from germline, CDR1 is SQVTM and CDR2 is ANQGSEA. J gave up 3 bases and V 5 bases, and 3 bases lay outside the gene matches. The CDR3 is made up of 13 amino acids. CDR3 region: CSVRDRETDTQYF. The CDR3 DNA reads as TGCAGCGTTCGGGACAGGGAGACAGATACGCAGTATTTT.

This rearrangement joins TRBV30 to TRBJ2-1, with 11 bases lining up with TRBD2. Germline-derived CDR1 and CDR2 are GTSNPN and SVGIG (reference sequence). The CDR3 length is 16 residues. V shed 0 bases, J shed 5 bases, and the junction held 6 bases outside the gene matches. The DNA of the CDR3 is TGTGCCTGGAGTGTACGGACTAGCGGGCCTGACAATGAGCAGTTCTTC. Protein: CAWSVRTSGPDNEQFF.

V usage is TRBV30 and J usage is TRBJ1-5; D may be TRBD1 (6 bases). The CDR3 length is 13 residues. Trimming took off 1 base at V and 6 bases at J, with 10 bases between the two ends. Germline V gene lookup returns CDR1 GTSNPN and CDR2 SVGIG (reference sequence). The CDR3 is CAWSAGAGQPQHF. The CDR3 DNA is TGTGCCTGGAGTGCAGGGGCCGGTCAGCCCCAGCATTTT.

This clone was observed once. The chain couples TRBV27 to TRBJ2-2; D is undetermined. V was cut by 8 bases and J by 7 bases, with 11 bases left in between. This CDR3 contains 12 residues. Germline-derived CDR1 and CDR2 are MNHEY and SMNVEV (reference sequence). CDR3 loop: CASRQVVGELFF. CDR3 coding DNA: TGTGCCAGCCGTCAGGTGGTCGGGGAGCTGTTTTTT.

The chain links TRBV30 to TRBJ1-5; D uncertain. V was pared by 5 bases and J by 5 bases, with 13 bases between. Germline assignment: CDR1 GTSNPN and CDR2 SVGIG (reference sequence). The CDR3 length is 13 residues. CDR3 in DNA: TGTGCCTGGGCTAGGGAAGCGGATCAGCCCCAGCATTTT. It translates to CAWAREADQPQHF.

The genes are TRBV10-2 and TRBJ2-7, with TRBD1 matching 10 bases. V shed 6 bases, J shed 2 bases, and the junction held 4 bases outside the gene matches. The CDR3 contains 14 residues. CDR1 is WSHSY, CDR2 SAAADI, per germline. The CDR3 coding sequence is TGCGCCAGCAGGCCGACAGGGGGCACCTACGAGCAGTACTTC. It codes for CASRPTGGTYEQYF.

The chain employs TRBV10-3 and TRBJ2-3; possibly TRBD2 for D (5 bases). CDR1 is ENHRY, CDR2 SYGVKD, per germline. Trimming left V 6 bases short and J 2 bases short, with 12 bases between. This CDR3 comprises 14 residues. This CDR3 is CAIRKEEDTDTQYF. In DNA form, the CDR3 reads TGTGCCATCAGAAAAGAGGAGGACACAGATACGCAGTATTTT.

The V gene is TRBV19, the J gene TRBJ2-1; 9 bases match TRBD1. This CDR3 region has 15 residues. With V trimmed by 3 bases and J by 6 bases, 6 bases remained unmatched. Germline V gene lookup returns CDR1 LNHDA and CDR2 SQIVND (reference sequence). The CDR3 protein is CASSIWRDRVNEQFF. CDR3 nucleotide sequence: TGTGCCAGTAGTATTTGGCGGGACAGGGTCAATGAGCAGTTCTTC.

The rearrangement joins TRBV7-2 to TRBJ2-2; D not certain. CDR3 length: 14 residues. Trimming took off 1 base at V and 1 base at J, with 4 bases between the two ends. Germline assignment: CDR1 SGHTA and CDR2 FQGNSA. The CDR3 here is CASSLVENTGELFF. The DNA for the CDR3 is TGTGCCAGCAGCTTAGTAGAGAACACCGGGGAGCTGTTTTTT.

This clone was picked up one time. This chain uses TRBV25-1 with TRBJ2-1; D perhaps matches TRBD2 (6 bases). The CDR3 runs 15 residues. The germline CDR1 and CDR2 sequences are MGHDK and SYGVNS. Trimming took 2 bases from V and 7 from J, leaving 15 bases between them. The CDR3, as DNA: TGTGCCAGCAGTGAACCGGGGGACCTCGGTAATGAGCAGTTCTTC. This translates into CASSEPGDLGNEQFF.

V gene TRBV28 combines with J gene TRBJ2-2, with D tentatively TRBD1 (5 bases). The CDR3 totals 13 residues. CDR1 and CDR2 (germline): MDHEN, SYDVKM. With 1 base removed from V and 13 bases from J, the gap between germline ends came to 13 bases. CDR3 nucleotides: TGTGCCAGCAGTTTATTAGCCCAGGGCGGGCTGTTTTTT. Protein: CASSLLAQGGLFF. Combining the CDR3 with reference TRBV28 and TRBJ2-2 gives the whole variable domain DVKVTQSSRYLVKRTGEKVFLECVQDMDHENMFWYRQDPGLGLRLIYFSYDVKMKEKGDIPEGYSVSREKKERFSLILESASTNQTSMYLCASSLLAQGGLFFGEGSRLTVL.

The genes are TRBV18 and TRBJ1-6; the match to TRBD1 covers 7 bases. This CDR3 region has 14 residues. V lost 6 bases, J lost 7 bases, and 6 bases stayed unmatched. CDR1 and CDR2 from the germline V gene are KGHSH and LQKENI. The CDR3 region has the DNA TGTGCCAGCTCGCTAGACAGGGAAAATTCACCCCTCCACTTT. It encodes CASSLDRENSPLHF.

The V gene is TRBV18, the J gene TRBJ2-5, with D unclear. The CDR3 has 16 amino acids. Trimming pared 3 bases from V and 5 bases from J, leaving 19 bases between. The V gene's germline CDR1 is KGHSH and CDR2 LQKENI. The DNA for the CDR3 is TGTGCCAGCTCACCCCGACCTGGCCCTGCTGGTGAGACCCAGTACTTC. Protein sequence: CASSPRPGPAGETQYF.

The chain couples TRBV7-8 to TRBJ1-2, with unresolved D. V was pared by 5 bases and J by 7 bases, with 14 bases between. Germline assignment: CDR1 SGHVS and CDR2 FQNEAQ. The CDR3 runs 13 residues. CDR3 bases: TGTGCCAGCAGCCCGGAGGTGGCGGTTGGCTACACCTTC. This translates into CASSPEVAVGYTF.

The gene calls are TRBV9 and TRBJ2-1; TRBD1 aligns across 7 bases. V shed 3 bases and J 7 bases; nucleotides not matched to a gene: 13. In germline, CDR1 is SGDLS, CDR2 YYNGEE. The CDR3 extends over 16 amino acids. The CDR3 protein is CASSASTGVGNNEQFF. The CDR3 nucleotides read TGTGCCAGCAGCGCAAGTACAGGGGTAGGGAATAATGAGCAGTTCTTC.

The rearrangement links TRBV4-1 to TRBJ1-4, with a weak D call TRBD1 (5 bases). Germline V gives CDR1 MGHRA, CDR2 YSYEKL. This CDR3 contains 15 residues. With 0 bases removed from V and 6 bases from J, the gap between germline ends came to 11 bases. CDR3 region: CASSQERGRDEKLFF. DNA of the CDR3: TGCGCCAGCAGCCAAGAGAGGGGCAGGGATGAAAAACTGTTTTTT.

The gene calls are TRBV5-6 and TRBJ1-6; D ambiguous. The CDR3 is 13 residues long. CDR1 is SGHDT and CDR2 is YYEEEE in the germline V gene. Trimming removed 0 bases from V and 12 bases from J, with 10 bases in between. The CDR3 bases are TGTGCCAGCAGCTTGGCCCCAGGAAAACCCCTCCACTTT. This translates into CASSLAPGKPLHF.

The rearrangement uses TRBV5-1 and TRBJ2-5, with 8 bases that match TRBD1. This CDR3 contains 17 residues. The germline V gene has CDR1 SGHRS and CDR2 YFSETQ. The trim removed 4 bases at V and 5 bases at J, leaving 16 bases unmatched. CDR3 sequence reads: CASSPRGWTGLVETQYF. The CDR3 DNA reads TGCGCCAGCAGCCCCCGGGGTTGGACAGGGTTAGTGGAGACCCAGTACTTC.